The 31 T cell receptor beta chains in this list originate from one sample, sequenced in a study of T cell repertoires in cytomegalovirus infection. No antigen has been assigned to these receptors. TCRdb fed the reads into MiXCR, producing one record per CDR3 protein. Of 110,000 or so distinct CDR3 sequences listed, over 30% are singletons. The sequenced sample was CD8+ T cells from cultured PBMCs, obtained from culture after CMV antigen stimulation. Receptors originate from a human donor in good health (CMV status not recorded). Some clones in this sample may be carry-over from other donors' samples.

V is TRBV4-1 and J is TRBJ1-2; D possibly corresponds to TRBD1 (6 bases). Germline V gene lookup returns CDR1 MGHRA and CDR2 YSYEKL. The V end lost 5 bases, the J end lost 9 bases, and 19 bases lay between the germline ends. The CDR3 is 14 residues long. DNA for the CDR3: TGCGCCAGCAGCTTCTCGGACAGCCCTGGGCGCTACACCTTC. It yields the protein CASSFSDSPGRYTF.

The chain employs TRBV7-9 and TRBJ2-2, with 8 bases matching TRBD2. J was trimmed by 6 bases and V by 7 bases; bases with no gene match: 10. CDR3 length: 15 residues. Per germline, CDR1 SEHNR and CDR2 FQNEAQ (reference sequence). The CDR3 spells CASTLIGGVAGELFF. CDR3 nucleotide sequence: TGTGCCAGCACCCTAATCGGGGGGGTCGCCGGGGAGCTGTTTTTT.

This clonotype showed up many times. The J gene is TRBJ1-5, the V gene TRBV7-6, with 7 bases lining up with TRBD1. CDR3 length: 15 residues. V lost 1 base to trimming and J lost 6 bases; unmatched junction nucleotides: 6. From germline, CDR1 is SGHVS and CDR2 FNYEAQ. The CDR3 reads CASSLVAGDSQPQHF. The CDR3 coding sequence is TGTGCCAGCAGCTTAGTGGCAGGGGACAGTCAGCCCCAGCATTTT.

This clonotype was seen only a few times. This chain's CDR3 is CASSSGDTHNQPQHF. The DNA for the CDR3 is TGTGCCAGCAGCTCCGGGGACACGCACAATCAGCCCCAGCATTTT. The genes are TRBV7-9 and TRBJ1-5; tentatively, D is TRBD1 (6 bases). The CDR3 runs 15 residues. Germline CDR1 reads SEHNR; CDR2 reads FQNEAQ (reference sequence). V gave up 4 bases and J gave up 3 bases, with 13 bases separating them.

The rearrangement joins TRBV2 to TRBJ1-1; D is perhaps TRBD1 (5 bases). Germline CDR1 is SNHLY and CDR2 is FYNNEI. The length of the CDR3 is 15 residues. Trimming stripped 8 bases from V and 0 bases from J, with 16 bases between. The CDR3 DNA is TGTGCCAGCGACATACCGGGGGAAGTGAACACTGAAGCTTTCTTT. It translates to CASDIPGEVNTEAFF.

DNA of the CDR3: TGTGCCAGCAGCCCCGGACAGGGGGAGACCCAGTACTTC. Translated, it gives CASSPGQGETQYF. The chain has TRBV5-4 and TRBJ2-5; 9 bases match TRBD1. The CDR3 contains 13 residues. The V gene's germline CDR1 is SGHNT and CDR2 YYREEE (reference sequence). Unmatched junction bases numbered 3, after V lost 4 bases and J lost 5 bases.

The rearrangement uses TRBV4-1 and TRBJ2-1, with 14 bases fitting TRBD2. The V gene's germline CDR1 is MGHRA and CDR2 YSYEKL. V dropped 1 base and J dropped 2; count of bases not matched to a gene: 7. There are 19 residues in the CDR3. In DNA, the CDR3 is TGCGCCAGCAGCCAAGCAGGACTAGCGGGGGGCATAACCTACAATGAGCAGTTCTTC. It specifies CASSQAGLAGGITYNEQFF.

The chain uses TRBV10-3 and TRBJ2-1; D unresolved. CDR1 is ENHRY, CDR2 SYGVKD, per germline. The CDR3 is 16 amino acids. V was pared by 0 bases and J by 1 base, with 10 bases between. This chain's CDR3 is CAISESVGASYNEQFF. CDR3 DNA sequence: TGTGCCATCAGTGAGTCTGTCGGCGCTTCCTACAATGAGCAGTTCTTC.

This clonotype was counted only a few times. This sequence joins TRBV20-1 and TRBJ2-1; 9 positions agree with TRBD2. Germline V gene sequence: CDR1 DFQATT, CDR2 SNEGSKA (reference sequence). J gave up 0 bases and V 2 bases, and 8 bases lay outside the gene matches. This CDR3 has 17 residues. The CDR3 sequence is CSARSTSGSYSYNEQFF. The CDR3 DNA reads as TGCAGTGCTAGAAGCACTAGCGGGTCCTACTCCTACAATGAGCAGTTCTTC.

In its sample, this clonotype was seen many times. The J gene is TRBJ2-5, the V gene TRBV7-2, with D possibly being TRBD2 (6 bases). Germline CDR1 SGHTA, CDR2 FQGNSA. V lost 5 bases, J lost 5 bases, and 15 bases lay in between. CDR3 length: 14 residues. CDR3 coding DNA: TGTGCCAGCAGCCACGGAATCGCGGGGGAGACCCAGTACTTC. This sequence encodes CASSHGIAGETQYF.

In this sample, this clonotype turned up a few times. The J gene is TRBJ1-4, the V gene TRBV6-2 or TRBV6-3; 7 bases map to TRBD1. The germline gives CDR1 MNHEY, CDR2 SVGEGT. CDR3 length equals 14 residues. Unmatched junction bases numbered 6, after V lost 6 bases and J lost 5 bases. CDR3 in amino acids: CASRADRSNEKLFF. The DNA for the CDR3 is TGTGCCAGCAGAGCGGACAGGTCCAATGAAAAACTGTTTTTT.

The V and J genes are TRBV19 and TRBJ1-1; D unclear. Trimming cost V 1 base and J 5 bases, with 2 bases left between them. CDR3 size: 11 residues. The V gene's germline CDR1 is LNHDA and CDR2 SQIVND (reference sequence). The CDR3: CASSIVTEAFF. In DNA, the CDR3 is TGTGCCAGTAGTATAGTGACTGAAGCTTTCTTT. The full variable domain, rest sourced from reference TRBV19 and TRBJ1-1, is DGGITQSPKYLFRKEGQNVTLSCEQNLNHDAMYWYRQDPGQGLRLIYYSQIVNDFQKGDIAEGYSVSREKKESFPLTVTSAQKNPTAFYLCASSIVTEAFFGQGTRLTVV.

The rearrangement uses TRBV6-6 and TRBJ2-1; D possibly corresponds to TRBD2 (7 bases). The CDR3 contains 17 residues. V lost 7 bases and J lost 6, with 25 bases in between. The germline V gene encodes CDR1 MNHNY and CDR2 SVGAGI (reference sequence). This chain's CDR3 is CASTDGGQGLSTNEQFF. Here the CDR3 DNA reads TGTGCCAGCACTGACGGGGGGCAGGGGTTATCCACCAATGAGCAGTTCTTC.

This clonotype was seen a handful of times. This sequence joins TRBV13 and TRBJ1-6, with D perhaps TRBD1 (6 bases). The V end was cut by 3 bases, the J end by 2 bases, with 17 bases between. CDR1 is PRHDT, CDR2 FYEKMQ, per germline (reference sequence). The CDR3 length is 18 residues. CDR3 nucleotides: TGTGCCAGCAGCTTGACCCGGGGGGCGCTGGCCTATAATTCACCCCTCCACTTT. Protein: CASSLTRGALAYNSPLHF.

At least ten counts were recorded for this clonotype. This sequence joins TRBV7-8 and TRBJ2-5, with 7 nucleotides matching TRBD2. Germline loops: CDR1 SGHVS, CDR2 FQNEAQ. This CDR3 contains 16 residues. The V segment lost 3 bases and the J segment 7 bases; nucleotides outside the gene matches: 14. This CDR3 is CASSFGGETSRGTQYF. CDR3 bases: TGTGCCAGCAGCTTTGGGGGGGAGACGTCAAGAGGGACCCAGTACTTC.

This chain connects TRBV19 to TRBJ2-3; the D gene is possibly TRBD2 (6 bases). CDR1 is LNHDA and CDR2 is SQIVND in the germline V gene (reference sequence). The length of the CDR3 is 15 residues. V was shortened by 6 bases and J by 2 bases, with 15 bases between the two germline ends. DNA for the CDR3: TGTGCCAGTAGCCCCGCCTGGAGGGACACAGATACGCAGTATTTT. This codes for CASSPAWRDTDTQYF.

This chain links TRBV5-6 with TRBJ2-6; 12 bases are a match to TRBD1. CDR1 SGHDT and CDR2 YYEEEE come from the germline V gene. The CDR3 runs 18 residues. V was pared by 4 bases and J by 2 bases, with 7 bases of the junction left unmatched. CDR3 DNA sequence: TGTGCCAGCAGCCTCCGGGACAGGGGGCAGACTGGGGCCAACGTCCTGACTTTC. Translated, it gives CASSLRDRGQTGANVLTF.

In the case of this clonotype: Because the CDR3's place on the DNA is in doubt, the DNA is left out and the CDR3 is given as listed by TCRdb. V is TRBV4-1 and J is TRBJ1-1; TRBD1, the table's D call, lacks a check against the DNA. Including both end residues, the CDR3 is 13 amino acids long. The germline V gene encodes CDR1 MGHRA and CDR2 YSYEKL. CDR3 protein: CASSPPGVPEAFF.

The sample holds a few counts of this clonotype. The rearrangement joins TRBV6-1 to TRBJ1-2; the D gene is possibly TRBD1 (5 bases). Trimming shortened V by 3 bases and J by 6 bases, and 17 bases separated the two germline ends. Per germline, CDR1 MNHNS and CDR2 SASEGT. The CDR3 is made up of 15 amino acids. The CDR3 nucleotides are TGTGCCAGCAGTGAGCTTGGCAGGGCTATGGATGGCTACACCTTC. Encoded protein: CASSELGRAMDGYTF.

This clonotype was observed a few times. The chain carries TRBV7-8 and TRBJ2-3; 11 bases fit TRBD2. V shed 5 bases, J shed 4 bases, and the junction held 8 bases outside the gene matches. Germline V CDR1 and CDR2: SGHVS, FQNEAQ. The CDR3 sequence is 16 residues long. The CDR3 DNA reads TGTGCCAGCAGCCGAGGTAGCGGGGGGGCAGCAGATACGCAGTATTTT. Protein sequence: CASSRGSGGAADTQYF.

The genes are TRBV13 and TRBJ1-5; D not certain. CDR1 and CDR2 from the germline V gene are PRHDT and FYEKMQ (reference sequence). The germline V and J ends were trimmed by 5 bases and 5 bases, with 16 bases remaining between them. This CDR3 is 15 amino acids long. CDR3 loop: CASSQSRRTDQPQHF. CDR3 nucleotides: TGTGCCAGCAGCCAAAGCAGAAGGACGGATCAGCCCCAGCATTTT.

The V and J genes are TRBV4-3 and TRBJ1-6; the D is unclear. Germline loops: CDR1 LGHNA, CDR2 YSLEER. The V gene lost 1 base and the J gene lost 6 bases, with 13 bases spanning the gap. The CDR3 runs to 16 residues. The DNA for the CDR3 is TGCGCCAGCAGCCAAGGGCGCTGGGAATCTAATTCACCCCTCCACTTT. Its translation: CASSQGRWESNSPLHF.

The chain is built from TRBV24-1 and TRBJ1-2; TRBD1 matches 8 bases. This CDR3 has 16 residues. Germline V gene data show CDR1 as KGHDR and CDR2 as SFDVKD. The J segment lost 10 bases and the V segment lost 1 base, leaving 13 bases of the junction unmatched. CDR3 DNA: TGTGCCACCAGTGATTTCCAGGGGGCGTTCCCTTGGCACTACACCTTC. Translated: CATSDFQGAFPWHYTF.

This chain links TRBV3-1 with TRBJ2-7; D might be TRBD1 (5 bases). This CDR3 spans 15 amino acids. Per germline, CDR1 LGHDT and CDR2 YNNKEL (reference sequence). V gave up 0 bases and J gave up 3 bases, with 12 bases separating them. The CDR3: CASSQEERQGYEQYF. CDR3 bases: TGTGCCAGCAGCCAAGAAGAAAGGCAGGGCTACGAGCAGTACTTC.

The chain has TRBV4-1 and TRBJ1-1, with 10 bases identical to TRBD1. The CDR3 length is 16 residues. J gave up 0 bases and V 6 bases, and 7 bases lay outside the gene matches. CDR1 and CDR2 from the germline V gene are MGHRA and YSYEKL. CDR3 sequence reads: CASSPGQGGMNTEAFF. The CDR3 bases are TGCGCCAGCAGTCCTGGACAGGGGGGCATGAACACTGAAGCTTTCTTT.

The chain combines TRBV7-2 with TRBJ2-7; D call uncertain. The CDR3 has 15 residues. The V end was cut by 1 base, the J end by 1 base, with 11 bases between. Germline V lookup: CDR1 SGHTA, CDR2 FQGNSA. The DNA of the CDR3 is TGTGCCAGCAGCTTAGAACCGTCTCCTTCCTACGAGCAGTACTTC. Translation gives CASSLEPSPSYEQYF.

At least ten counts were recorded for this clonotype. V usage is TRBV9 and J usage is TRBJ2-1; D is uncertain. The V end was cut by 0 bases, the J end by 8 bases, with 15 bases between. The germline gives CDR1 SGDLS, CDR2 YYNGEE. The CDR3 extends over 15 amino acids. The CDR3 is CASSVDPLPSDEQFF. DNA for the CDR3: TGTGCCAGCAGCGTAGATCCGTTACCGTCGGATGAGCAGTTCTTC.

The V gene is TRBV19, the J gene TRBJ1-1; 8 bases align to TRBD1. With 5 bases clipped from V and 6 bases from J, the junction kept 11 bases outside the gene matches. CDR3 size: 15 residues. The germline V gene encodes CDR1 LNHDA and CDR2 SQIVND (reference sequence). Written as DNA, the CDR3 is TGTGCCAGTAGTGCCCGGACAGGGCTAAGCGCTGAAGCTTTCTTT. It yields the protein CASSARTGLSAEAFF.

This clonotype was recorded at least ten times. The junction does not match germline at one end; this may be a read error. This chain uses TRBV7-2 with TRBJ2-1; 9 bases map to TRBD1. The CDR3 has 16 residues. Germline V gene sequence: CDR1 SGHTA, CDR2 FQGNSA. The CDR3 bases are TGTGCCAGCAGCCTAGCCGGGACAGGGTCTTACAATGAGCAGTTCTTC. Translation gives CASSLAGTGSYNEQFF.

This clonotype was detected ten times or more. The CDR3 reads CSARGPVQESYEQYF. The CDR3 DNA reads as TGCAGTGCTAGAGGCCCGGTACAGGAATCCTACGAGCAGTACTTC. This chain uses TRBV20-1 with TRBJ2-7; the D gene is possibly TRBD1 (5 bases). This CDR3 region has 15 residues. V lost 1 base, J lost 1 base, and 14 bases lay in between. Germline V lookup: CDR1 DFQATT, CDR2 SNEGSKA (reference sequence).

The V call is TRBV7-2, the J call TRBJ2-5; 16 bases are shared with TRBD2. J lost 0 bases, V lost 2 bases, and 6 bases had no gene match. This CDR3 region has 19 residues. CDR1 SGHTA and CDR2 FQGNSA come from the germline V gene. The CDR3: CASSLLGTSGGADQETQYF. The CDR3 coding sequence is TGTGCCAGCAGCTTATTAGGGACTAGCGGGGGGGCCGACCAAGAGACCCAGTACTTC.